These 12 T cell receptor beta chains came from one sample sequenced in a study of cytotoxic CD8 clonotypes in ibrutinib-treated CLL. Repertoires were generated with immunoSEQ multiplex PCR, while TCRdb's copy carries only in-frame clones and drops some. The sample includes roughly 13,000 clones, about 55% of them seen just once. Sequenced here: PBMCs, sampled at a 24-month disease-progression time point, from a patient treated with ibrutinib. The receptors were gathered from a human donor with chronic lymphocytic leukemia.

This clone came up a few times. The V and J genes are TRBV29-1 and TRBJ1-2; D not resolved. CDR1 and CDR2 (germline): SQVTM, ANQGSEA. Trimming removed 5 bases at V and 2 bases at J, with 9 bases between. The CDR3 consists of 12 residues. DNA for the CDR3: TGCAGCGTTATAAAGGACAACTATGGCTACACCTTC. As protein: CSVIKDNYGYTF.

The chain combines TRBV4-2 with TRBJ1-2; no definite D call. Per germline, CDR1 LGHNA and CDR2 YNFKEQ. The CDR3 spans 14 residues. V lost 0 bases and J lost 4, with 9 bases in between. Here the CDR3 DNA reads TGTGCCAGCAGCCAAGATCGGACGGCCTATGGCTACACCTTC. Translated, it gives CASSQDRTAYGYTF.

This clone was found a few times. V and J are TRBV4-1 and TRBJ1-2; possibly TRBD1 for D (6 bases). V shed 0 bases and J shed 8 bases, with 16 bases lying between them. The CDR3 is 15 amino acids. Germline V lookup: CDR1 MGHRA, CDR2 YSYEKL. The CDR3 sequence: CASSQDIPGAGGYTF. CDR3 bases: TGCGCCAGCAGCCAAGATATTCCAGGGGCGGGAGGCTACACCTTC.

The chain employs TRBV19 and TRBJ2-7, with TRBD2 identical over 8 bases. Trimming cost V 6 bases and J 3 bases; bases outside gene matches: 4. The length of the CDR3 is 13 residues. Germline V gene data show CDR1 as LNHDA and CDR2 as SQIVND (reference sequence). The CDR3 loop reads CASSPGLVYEQYF. CDR3 DNA sequence: TGTGCCAGTAGCCCGGGACTAGTCTACGAGCAGTACTTC. The complete variable domain, with remaining parts taken from reference TRBV19 and TRBJ2-7, reads DGGITQSPKYLFRKEGQNVTLSCEQNLNHDAMYWYRQDPGQGLRLIYYSQIVNDFQKGDIAEGYSVSREKKESFPLTVTSAQKNPTAFYLCASSPGLVYEQYFGPGTRLTVT.

The table lists this clone with many counts. J is TRBJ2-2 and V is TRBV5-6; tentatively, D is TRBD2 (5 bases). Germline CDR1 and CDR2: SGHDT and YYEEEE. Trimming shortened V by 2 bases and J by 7 bases, and 9 bases separated the two germline ends. The CDR3 consists of 13 residues. CDR3 nucleotides: TGTGCCAGCAGCTTCACGGAGGTCGGGGAGCTGTTTTTT. Translation: CASSFTEVGELFF.

V gene TRBV27 combines with J gene TRBJ1-5, with D uncertain. The germline V gene has CDR1 MNHEY and CDR2 SMNVEV (reference sequence). The V gene lost 4 bases and the J gene lost 3 bases, with 4 bases spanning the gap. The CDR3 is made up of 12 amino acids. The CDR3 loop is CASSSNNQPQHF. CDR3 in DNA: TGTGCCAGCAGTTCCAACAATCAGCCCCAGCATTTT.

The chain carries TRBV13 and TRBJ2-7; 9 bases align to TRBD1. V shed 5 bases and J 4 bases; nucleotides not matched to a gene: 9. The germline CDR1 and CDR2 sequences are PRHDT and FYEKMQ (reference sequence). The CDR3 is 15 residues long. CDR3 DNA sequence: TGTGCCAGCAGCGAAGGTGGGACAGGGCTATACGAGCAGTACTTC. It is translated as CASSEGGTGLYEQYF.

This chain links TRBV19 with TRBJ2-7; 8 bases fit TRBD2. Germline CDR1 LNHDA, CDR2 SQIVND (reference sequence). This CDR3 has 15 residues. J lost 0 bases, V lost 5 bases, and 6 bases had no gene match. The CDR3 region is CASSPQAGVSYEQYF. Written as DNA, the CDR3 is TGTGCCAGTAGTCCTCAAGCGGGGGTCTCCTACGAGCAGTACTTC.

This clone has a handful of counts. The chain carries TRBV5-4 and TRBJ2-2, with D possibly being TRBD1 (5 bases). This CDR3 comprises 15 residues. Trimming took off 1 base at V and 2 bases at J, with 9 bases between the two ends. Germline lookup yields CDR1 SGHNT and CDR2 YYREEE (reference sequence). The CDR3 bases are TGTGCCAGCAGCTTGTTGACAGCCAACACCGGGGAGCTGTTTTTT. Translated: CASSLLTANTGELFF.

V and J are TRBV5-4 and TRBJ1-2, with D hard to call. This CDR3 spans 14 amino acids. V gave up 2 bases and J gave up 8 bases, with 16 bases separating them. Germline V gene data show CDR1 as SGHNT and CDR2 as YYREEE (reference sequence). The CDR3 is CASSLVSGGSGYTF. CDR3 nucleotides: TGTGCCAGCAGCTTAGTAAGTGGAGGGTCCGGCTACACCTTC.

Here the CDR3 DNA reads TGTGCCAGCAGCGTAGGATCTAGCTCCTACAATGAGCAGTTCTTC. Encoded protein: CASSVGSSSYNEQFF. The genes are TRBV9 and TRBJ2-1, with unresolved D. The CDR3 has 15 residues. Trimming took off 0 bases at V and 0 bases at J, with 7 bases between the two ends. The V gene's germline CDR1 is SGDLS and CDR2 YYNGEE.

The CDR3, as DNA: TGCAGCGTTGAATGGCAGGGGGCCCGTGAAGCTTTCTTT. Its translation: CSVEWQGAREAFF. This chain links TRBV29-1 with TRBJ1-1; 8 bases align to TRBD1. Germline values: CDR1 SQVTM, CDR2 ANQGSEA. The V gene end was trimmed by 2 bases and the J gene end by 7 bases; junction bases not matched to a gene: 6. The CDR3 runs to 13 residues. Supplemented by reference TRBV29-1 and TRBJ1-1, the full variable domain reads SAVISQKPSRDICQRGTSLTIQCQVDSQVTMMFWYRQQPGQSLTLIATANQGSEATYESGFVIDKFPISRPNLTFSTLTVSNMSPEDSSIYLCSVEWQGAREAFFGQGTRLTVV.